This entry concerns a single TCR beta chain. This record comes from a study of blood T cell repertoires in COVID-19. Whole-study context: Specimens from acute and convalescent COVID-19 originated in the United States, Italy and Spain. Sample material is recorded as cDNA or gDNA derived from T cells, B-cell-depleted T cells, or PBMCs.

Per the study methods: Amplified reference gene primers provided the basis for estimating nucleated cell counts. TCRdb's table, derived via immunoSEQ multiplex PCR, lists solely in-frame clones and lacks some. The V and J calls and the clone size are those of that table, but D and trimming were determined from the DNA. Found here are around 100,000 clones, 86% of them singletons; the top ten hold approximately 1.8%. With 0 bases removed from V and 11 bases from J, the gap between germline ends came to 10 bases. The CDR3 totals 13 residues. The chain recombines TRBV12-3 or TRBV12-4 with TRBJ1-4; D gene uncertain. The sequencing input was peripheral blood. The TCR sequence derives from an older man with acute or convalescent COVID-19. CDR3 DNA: TGTGCCAGCAGTTTAGCGCAGAAATCTAAACTGTTTTTT. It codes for CASSLAQKSKLFF.